This TCR beta chain was retrieved from a study of blood T cell repertoires in COVID-19. Study-level information: Some COVID-19 samples were acute and others convalescent; all came from the United States, Italy and Spain. Nucleic acid was either cDNA or gDNA, and it came from T cells, B-cell-depleted T cells, or PBMCs.

While infection was still active, Seattle patients were enrolled and then followed longitudinally. The CDR3 has 16 residues. Germline V gene sequence: CDR1 MDHEN, CDR2 SYDVKM. Trimming left V 3 bases short and J 4 bases short, with 18 bases between. Authors' analysis steps: Amplification with reference gene primers provided the estimates of nucleated cell counts. Assay: immunoSEQ multiplex PCR; the TCRdb copy retains only in-frame clones and omits some. Clone size and the V and J calls come from that table; the DNA yielded D and trimming. The sample records 200,000 to 300,000 clones, more than 75% being singletons.

Sequenced material: peripheral blood. The sequence came from a woman aged 60-75 years with COVID-19, enrolled during active disease. The chain carries TRBV28 and TRBJ1-2; D not certain. CDR3 nucleotide sequence: TGTGCCAGCAGTTTGGGTGTAGGAGGGAATCTCTATGGCTACACCTTC. Translated, it gives CASSLGVGGNLYGYTF.